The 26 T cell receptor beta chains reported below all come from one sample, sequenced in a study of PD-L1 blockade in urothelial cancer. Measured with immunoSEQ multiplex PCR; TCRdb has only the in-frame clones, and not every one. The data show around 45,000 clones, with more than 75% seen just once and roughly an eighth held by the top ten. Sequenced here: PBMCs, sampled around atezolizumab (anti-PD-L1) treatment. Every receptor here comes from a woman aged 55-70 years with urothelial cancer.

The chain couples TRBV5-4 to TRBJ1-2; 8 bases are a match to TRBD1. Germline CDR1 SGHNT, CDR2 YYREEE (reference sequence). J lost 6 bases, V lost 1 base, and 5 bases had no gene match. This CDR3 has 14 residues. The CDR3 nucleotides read TGTGCCAGCAGCTTGCAGGGGGCGCTCAATGGCTACACCTTC. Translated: CASSLQGALNGYTF. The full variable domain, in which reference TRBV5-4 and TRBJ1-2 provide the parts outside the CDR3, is ETGVTQSPTHLIKTRGQQVTLRCSSQSGHNTVSWYQQALGQGPQFIFQYYREEENGRGNFPPRFSGLQFPNYSSELNVNALELDDSALYLCASSLQGALNGYTFGSGTRLTVV.

The CDR3, as DNA: TGCGCCAGCAGCTTGTTCGTCCCGGGGAACACTGAAGCTTTCTTT. This sequence encodes CASSLFVPGNTEAFF. The rearrangement joins TRBV5-1 to TRBJ1-1; D call uncertain. CDR1 and CDR2 from the germline V gene are SGHRS and YFSETQ. CDR3 length: 15 amino acids. V was shortened by 1 base and J by 1 base, with 11 bases between the two germline ends.

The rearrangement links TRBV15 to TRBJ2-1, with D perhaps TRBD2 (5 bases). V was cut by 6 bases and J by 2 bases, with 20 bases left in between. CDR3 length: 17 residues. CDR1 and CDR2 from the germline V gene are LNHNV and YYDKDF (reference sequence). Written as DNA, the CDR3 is TGTGCCACCAGTTCTCCGGCGAGCGAGCGGACCTACAATGAGCAGTTCTTC. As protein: CATSSPASERTYNEQFF.

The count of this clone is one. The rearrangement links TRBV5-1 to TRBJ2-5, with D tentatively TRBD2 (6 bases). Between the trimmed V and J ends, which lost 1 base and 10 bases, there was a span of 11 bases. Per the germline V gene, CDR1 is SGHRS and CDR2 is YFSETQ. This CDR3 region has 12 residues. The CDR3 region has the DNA TGCGCCAGCAGCTTGTGGCAGGAGGGCCAGTACTTC. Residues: CASSLWQEGQYF.

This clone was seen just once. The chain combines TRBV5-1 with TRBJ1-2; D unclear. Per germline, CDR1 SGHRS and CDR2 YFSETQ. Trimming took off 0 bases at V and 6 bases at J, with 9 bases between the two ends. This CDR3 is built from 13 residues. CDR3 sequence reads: CASSLDSPDGYTF. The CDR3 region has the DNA TGCGCCAGCAGCTTGGACAGCCCCGATGGCTACACCTTC.

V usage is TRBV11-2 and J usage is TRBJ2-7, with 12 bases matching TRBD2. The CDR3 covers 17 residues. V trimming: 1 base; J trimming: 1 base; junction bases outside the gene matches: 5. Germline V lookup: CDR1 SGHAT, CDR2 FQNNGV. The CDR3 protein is CASSLGPGLAGSYEQYF. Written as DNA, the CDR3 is TGTGCCAGCAGCTTAGGCCCCGGACTAGCGGGATCCTACGAGCAGTACTTC.

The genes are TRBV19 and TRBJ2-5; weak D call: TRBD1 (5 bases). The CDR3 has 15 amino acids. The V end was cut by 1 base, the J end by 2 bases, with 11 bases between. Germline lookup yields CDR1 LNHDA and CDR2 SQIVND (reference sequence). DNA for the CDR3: TGTGCCAGTAGTATAGGGACATACAAACAAGAGACCCAGTACTTC. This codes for CASSIGTYKQETQYF.

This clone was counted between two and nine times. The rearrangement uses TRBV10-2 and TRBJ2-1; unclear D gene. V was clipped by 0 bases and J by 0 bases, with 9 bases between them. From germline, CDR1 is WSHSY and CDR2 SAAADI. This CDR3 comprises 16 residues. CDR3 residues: CASSESIGSSYNEQFF. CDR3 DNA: TGCGCCAGCAGTGAGTCGATCGGTAGCTCCTACAATGAGCAGTTCTTC.

This chain's CDR3 is CASSPRTAGQNNEQFF. The CDR3 DNA reads TGTGCCAGCAGCCCTAGGACGGCAGGGCAGAACAATGAGCAGTTCTTC. This sequence joins TRBV11-3 and TRBJ2-1, with D possibly being TRBD1 (5 bases). The CDR3 has 16 residues. The V end was cut by 5 bases, the J end by 5 bases, with 19 bases between. Germline assignment: CDR1 SGHNT and CDR2 YENEEA.

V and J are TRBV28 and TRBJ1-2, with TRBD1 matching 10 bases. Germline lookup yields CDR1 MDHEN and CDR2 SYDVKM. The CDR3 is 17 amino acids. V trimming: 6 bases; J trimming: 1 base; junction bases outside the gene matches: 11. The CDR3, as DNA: TGTGCCAGCAGGACTACCGGGACAGGGGAGTTTAACTATGGCTACACCTTC. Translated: CASRTTGTGEFNYGYTF.

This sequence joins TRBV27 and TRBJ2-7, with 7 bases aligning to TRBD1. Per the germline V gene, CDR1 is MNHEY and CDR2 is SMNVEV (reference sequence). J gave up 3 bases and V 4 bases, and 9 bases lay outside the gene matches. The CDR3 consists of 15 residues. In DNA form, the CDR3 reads TGTGCCAGCAGTTCACACAGGGGAAGGGTCTACGAGCAGTACTTC. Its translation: CASSSHRGRVYEQYF.

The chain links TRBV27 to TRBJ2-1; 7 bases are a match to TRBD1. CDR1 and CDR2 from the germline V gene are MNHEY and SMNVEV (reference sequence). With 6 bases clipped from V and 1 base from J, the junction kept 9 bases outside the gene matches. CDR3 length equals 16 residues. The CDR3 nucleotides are TGTGCCAGCAGCCAAGACAGGGAAGTTTCCTACAATGAGCAGTTCTTC. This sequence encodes CASSQDREVSYNEQFF.

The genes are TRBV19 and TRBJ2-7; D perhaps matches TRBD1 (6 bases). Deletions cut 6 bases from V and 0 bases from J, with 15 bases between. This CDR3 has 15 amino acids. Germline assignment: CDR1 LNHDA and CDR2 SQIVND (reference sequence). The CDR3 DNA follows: TGTGCCAGTAGCAAAAATACAGGGTTCTCCTACGAGCAGTACTTC. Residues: CASSKNTGFSYEQYF.

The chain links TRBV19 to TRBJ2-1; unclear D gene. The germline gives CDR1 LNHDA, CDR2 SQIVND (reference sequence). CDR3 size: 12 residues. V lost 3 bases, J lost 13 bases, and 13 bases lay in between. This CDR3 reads CASSMTLGSQFF. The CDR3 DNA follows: TGTGCCAGTAGTATGACTTTAGGCAGCCAGTTCTTC.

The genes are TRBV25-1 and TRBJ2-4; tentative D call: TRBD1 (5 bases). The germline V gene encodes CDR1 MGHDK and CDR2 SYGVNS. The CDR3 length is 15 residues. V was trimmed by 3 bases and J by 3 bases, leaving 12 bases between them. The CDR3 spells CASSDSDRFKNIQYF. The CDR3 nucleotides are TGTGCCAGCAGTGACAGTGACAGATTCAAAAACATTCAGTACTTC.

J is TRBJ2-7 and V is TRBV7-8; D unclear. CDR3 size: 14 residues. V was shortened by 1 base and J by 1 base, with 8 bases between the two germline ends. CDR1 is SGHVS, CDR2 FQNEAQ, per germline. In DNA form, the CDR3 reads TGTGCCAGCAGCTTAGTAAGCCGATCCTACGAGCAGTACTTC. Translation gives CASSLVSRSYEQYF.

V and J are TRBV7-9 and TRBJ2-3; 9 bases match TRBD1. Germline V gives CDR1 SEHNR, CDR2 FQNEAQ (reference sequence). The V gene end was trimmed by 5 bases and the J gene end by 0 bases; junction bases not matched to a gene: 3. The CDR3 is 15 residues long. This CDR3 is CASSLQGASTDTQYF. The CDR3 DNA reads TGTGCCAGCAGCCTACAGGGGGCTAGCACAGATACGCAGTATTTT.

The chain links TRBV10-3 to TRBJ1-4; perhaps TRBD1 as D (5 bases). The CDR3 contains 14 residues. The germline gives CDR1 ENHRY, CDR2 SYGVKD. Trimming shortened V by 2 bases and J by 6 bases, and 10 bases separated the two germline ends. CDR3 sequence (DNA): TGTGCCATCAGTGAGGGCAGGGCGGATGAAAAACTGTTTTTT. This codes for CAISEGRADEKLFF.

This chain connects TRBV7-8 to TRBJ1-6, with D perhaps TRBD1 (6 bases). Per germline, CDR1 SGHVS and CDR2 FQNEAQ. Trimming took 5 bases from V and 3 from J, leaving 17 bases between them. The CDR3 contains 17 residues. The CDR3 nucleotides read TGTGCCAGCAGCCGGACAGATAGGGGAATCTATAATTCACCCCTCCACTTT. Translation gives CASSRTDRGIYNSPLHF. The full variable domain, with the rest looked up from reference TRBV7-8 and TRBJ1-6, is GAGVSQSPRYKVAKRGQDVALRCDPISGHVSLFWYQQALGQGPEFLTYFQNEAQLDKSGLPSDRFFAERPEGSVSTLKIQRTQQEDSAVYLCASSRTDRGIYNSPLHFGNGTRLTVT.

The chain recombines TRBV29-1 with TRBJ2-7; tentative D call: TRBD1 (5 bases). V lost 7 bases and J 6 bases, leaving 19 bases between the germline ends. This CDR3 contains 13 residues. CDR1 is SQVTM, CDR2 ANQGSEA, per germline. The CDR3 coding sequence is TGCAGCGCCTCGAAGACAGCTTTGGGCGAGCAGTACTTC. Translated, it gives CSASKTALGEQYF.

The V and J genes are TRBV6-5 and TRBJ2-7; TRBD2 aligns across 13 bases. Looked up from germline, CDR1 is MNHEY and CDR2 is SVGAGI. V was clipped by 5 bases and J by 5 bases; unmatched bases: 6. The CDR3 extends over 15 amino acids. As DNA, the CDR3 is TGTGCCAGCAGTGCCGGGACTAGCGGGGTACACGAGCAGTACTTC. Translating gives CASSAGTSGVHEQYF.

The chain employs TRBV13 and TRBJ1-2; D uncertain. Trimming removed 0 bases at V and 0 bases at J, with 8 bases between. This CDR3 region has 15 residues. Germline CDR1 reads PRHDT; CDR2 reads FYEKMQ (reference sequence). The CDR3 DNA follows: TGTGCCAGCAGCTTAGGACAGCCACCTAACTATGGCTACACCTTC. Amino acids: CASSLGQPPNYGYTF. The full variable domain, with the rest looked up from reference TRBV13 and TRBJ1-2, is AAGVIQSPRHLIKEKRETATLKCYPIPRHDTVYWYQQGPGQDPQFLISFYEKMQSDKGSIPDRFSAQQFSDYHSELNMSSLELGDSALYFCASSLGQPPNYGYTFGSGTRLTVV.

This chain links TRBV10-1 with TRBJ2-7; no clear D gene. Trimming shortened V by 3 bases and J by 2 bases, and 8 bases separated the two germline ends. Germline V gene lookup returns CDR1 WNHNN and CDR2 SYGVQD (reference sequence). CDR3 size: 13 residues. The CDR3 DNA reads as TGCGCCAGCAGTGATGAGAATCCCTACGAGCAGTACTTC. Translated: CASSDENPYEQYF.

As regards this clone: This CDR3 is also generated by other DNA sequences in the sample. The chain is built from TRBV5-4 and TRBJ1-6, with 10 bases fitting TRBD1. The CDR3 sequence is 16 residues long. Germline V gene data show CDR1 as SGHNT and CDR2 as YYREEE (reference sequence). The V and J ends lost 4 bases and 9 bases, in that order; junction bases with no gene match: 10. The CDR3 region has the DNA TGTGCCAGCAGCGTAGACCGGGACAGGGGTTCTTCACCCCTCCACTTT. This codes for CASSVDRDRGSSPLHF. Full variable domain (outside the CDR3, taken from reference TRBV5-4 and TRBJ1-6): ETGVTQSPTHLIKTRGQQVTLRCSSQSGHNTVSWYQQALGQGPQFIFQYYREEENGRGNFPPRFSGLQFPNYSSELNVNALELDDSALYLCASSVDRDRGSSPLHFGNGTRLTVT.

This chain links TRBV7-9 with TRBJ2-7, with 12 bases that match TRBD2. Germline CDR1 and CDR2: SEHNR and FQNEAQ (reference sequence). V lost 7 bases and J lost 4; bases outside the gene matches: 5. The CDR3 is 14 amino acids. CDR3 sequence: CASTPSGRAYEQYF. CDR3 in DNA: TGTGCCAGCACCCCTAGCGGGAGGGCTTACGAGCAGTACTTC.

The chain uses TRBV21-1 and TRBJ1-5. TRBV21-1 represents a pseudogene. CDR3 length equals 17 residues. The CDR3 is CASSPPAGGYSNQPQHF. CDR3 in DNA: TGTGCCAGCAGCCCCCCGGCGGGGGGGTATAGCAATCAGCCCCAGCATTTT.